Reported below is one T cell receptor beta chain. Its antigen remains unknown. This specimen belongs to a study of cytomegalovirus exposure and HLA in healthy donors. Study results and limitations: Listed as cytomegalovirus-associated were approximately 160 TCR beta chains. A later analysis found first-cohort TCR clusters tended to co-occur in the 120 or so validation repertoires.

This CDR3 contains 13 residues. Germline assignment: CDR1 MGHDK and CDR2 SYGVNS. The V end lost 3 bases, the J end lost 11 bases, and 16 bases lay between the germline ends. The repertoire was sequenced with immunoSEQ multiplex PCR; TCRdb's copy has only in-frame clones and lacks some. The data contain 200,000 or so clones, roughly 80% of them singletons. Separate from the 666-subject first cohort was the approximately 120-subject validation cohort, to which the donors belonged. The J gene is TRBJ1-1, the V gene TRBV25-1; no clear D gene. The sample comprised PBMCs. This sequence was found in a man between 18 and 29 years old in good health and CMV-seropositive. CDR3 nucleotides: TGTGCCAGCAGTGAGGCCGAAGCCCGAGGGGCTTTCTTT. This encodes CASSEAEARGAFF.